This T cell receptor (beta chain) was recovered during a study of graft-versus-host responses after intestinal transplantation (dated by TCRdb to the early 2020s). For the wider study: Recipients received multivisceral, liver-intestinal, or isolated intestinal transplants. Every recipient was given anti-thymocyte globulin induction, then maintenance tacrolimus and steroids for 3 to 4 years. Bulk TCR-beta CDR3 sequencing was used to track graft-versus-host and host-versus-graft alloreactive T cell clones in the graft, circulation and bone marrow after intestinal transplantation. Alloreactive clones were identified by sequencing pre-transplant mixed lymphocyte reaction products and comparing these products with unstimulated pre-transplant donor and recipient T cells. A cohort of 24 intestinal transplant recipients, including one retransplant, was enrolled, and 3 patients lacking pretransplant specimens were excluded. Donor T cell macrochimerism was defined as a peak of at least 4% donor T cells among recipient peripheral blood mononuclear cells. Samples from a few later patients were sequenced in-house on an Illumina MiSeq with MiXCR processing rather than by the commercial service. Summary of the overall study and its limitations: GvH clones were found in recipient bone marrow, and some of the GvH clones appeared earlier in ileal mucosa or blood, which is consistent with an intestinal mucosal origin. Patients with donor T cell macrochimerism had high GvH to HvG T cell clonal ratios in their allografts. Early after transplant, declines in HvG clones were associated with peak levels of circulating GvH clones. Conclusions were limited by the relatively low number and heterogeneity of intestinal transplant patients.

The junction shows trimming of 2 bases on V and 13 bases on J, plus 13 bases between the germline ends. The germline V gene supplies CDR1 SGDLS and CDR2 YYNGEE. From cysteine to phenylalanine, the CDR3 is 13 amino acids long. Left in the record is the CDR3 DNA by itself, 39 bases read in frame from the first base. Library preparation employed the immunoSEQ multiplex PCR assay. For most patients, genomic DNA was isolated with the Qiagen DNeasy Blood and Tissue Kit and sent frozen to Adaptive Biotechnologies for TCR sequencing. High-throughput TCR-beta CDR3 sequencing of genomic DNA from most patients was performed by Adaptive Biotechnologies. In the paper's pipeline: Adaptive's ImmunoSEQ software supplied the TCR sequencing data for 15 to 20 patients, while MiXCR and VDJtools were used to process a few other patients. To correct CD4 versus CD8 sorting errors, any sequence found in both subsets at a frequency ratio below 5:1 was removed. CDR3 nucleotide sequences shared between donor and recipient were removed because the origin of such sequences could not be assigned. To count as alloreactive, a clone needed at least 2-fold expansion over unstimulated cells and a minimum CFSE-low frequency of 0.002% (template counts) or 0.001% (read counts). Clones detected in sequenced pre-transplant spleen, lymph node, or MLR CFSE-low populations of the donor or recipient were defined as mappable. Cumulative frequency of alloreactive clones was calculated as a percentage of all sequences weighted by copy number. The immuneACCESS repertoire file appears here via TCRdb, limited to in-frame rearrangements. These files lack a portion of the clones; in checked studies, under half of the deficit traces to unresolved V genes, and the cause of the others is not known. V, J and clone size derive from that table, while D and trimming were established from the DNA sequence. The sample has roughly 14,000 clones on record, 30% to 35% of them singletons. The ten largest account for about 4% of the sample.

This clone was picked up a small number of times. Per-base qualities were not stored, and no clone one base away is much larger. Per the publication, the time point label means: cells obtained before transplantation from donor or recipient. In the mixed lymphocyte reactions, roughly 200,000 CFSE-labeled pre-transplant responders were plated with roughly 200,000 irradiated violet-dye-labeled stimulators and cultured for 6 days. After the mixed lymphocyte reaction, proliferating CD3+CD4+CFSE-low and CD3+CD8+CFSE-low responder cells were FACS-sorted on a BD Influx sorter. The source was alloreactive CD4+ T cells from a mixed lymphocyte reaction culture, collected before intestinal transplant. What the cell subset or site label conveys for this sample: CFSE-low proliferating T cells sorted from roughly six-day pre-transplant mixed lymphocyte reaction (GvH or HvG direction). The origin of this receptor is a human patient who received an intestinal transplant. Recombination connected TRBV9 to TRBJ1-6, with no D gene named confidently. The CDR3 region: CASSVAGVRPLHF. The base sequence is TGTGCCAGCAGCGTGGCCGGGGTAAGGCCCCTCCACTTT. With the rest looked up from the reference TRBV9 and TRBJ1-6 genes rather than sequenced, the full variable domain is DSGVTQTPKHLITATGQRVTLRCSPRSGDLSVYWYQQSLDQGLQFLIQYYNGEERAKGNILERFSAQQFPDLHSELNLSSLELGDSALYFCASSVAGVRPLHFGNGTRLTVT.